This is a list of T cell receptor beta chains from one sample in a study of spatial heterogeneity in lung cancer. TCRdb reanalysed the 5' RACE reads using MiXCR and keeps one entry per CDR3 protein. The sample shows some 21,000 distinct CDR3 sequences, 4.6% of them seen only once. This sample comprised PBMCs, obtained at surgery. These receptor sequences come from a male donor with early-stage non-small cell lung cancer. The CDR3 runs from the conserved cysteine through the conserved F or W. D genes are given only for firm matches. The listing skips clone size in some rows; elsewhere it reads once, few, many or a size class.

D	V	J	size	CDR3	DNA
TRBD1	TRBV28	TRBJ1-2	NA	CASSDPGQPYGYTF	TGTGCCAGCAGCGACCCGGGACAGCCCTATGGCTACACCTTC
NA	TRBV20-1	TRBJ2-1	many	CSARDAAGLEQFF	TGCAGTGCTAGAGATGCGGCAGGTCTCGAGCAGTTCTTC
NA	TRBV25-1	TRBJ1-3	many	CASSARQEVGSGNTIYF	TGTGCCAGCAGTGCCCGACAGGAGGTTGGCTCTGGAAACACCATATATTTT
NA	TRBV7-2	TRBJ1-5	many	CASSLAGGNQPQHF	TGTGCCAGCAGCTTAGCAGGAGGGAATCAGCCCCAGCATTTT
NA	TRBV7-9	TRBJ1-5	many	CASSLSSNQPQHF	TGTGCCAGCAGTCTAAGTAGCAATCAGCCCCAGCATTTT
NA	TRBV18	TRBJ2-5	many	CASSPPPIGVTQYF	TGTGCCAGCTCACCTCCCCCGATTGGTGTGACCCAGTACTTC
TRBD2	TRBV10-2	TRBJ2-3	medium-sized	CASGGEAPGDTQYF	TGCGCCAGCGGGGGGGAGGCCCCCGGAGATACGCAGTATTTT
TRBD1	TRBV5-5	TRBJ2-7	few	CASSSPEDRTAYEQYF	TGTGCCAGCAGCTCCCCCGAGGACAGGACAGCCTACGAGCAGTACTTC
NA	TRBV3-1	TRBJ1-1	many	CASSQNREAFF	TGTGCCAGCAGCCAAAACCGGGAAGCTTTCTTT
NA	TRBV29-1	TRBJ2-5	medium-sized	CSGTLETQYF	TGCAGCGGGACACTGGAGACCCAGTACTTC
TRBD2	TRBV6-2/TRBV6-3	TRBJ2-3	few	CASSSYTSGSGDTQYF	TGTGCCAGCAGTTCATACACTAGCGGGAGTGGAGATACGCAGTATTTT
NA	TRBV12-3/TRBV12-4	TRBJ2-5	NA	CASRTEEETQYF	TGTGCCAGCAGGACAGAAGAAGAGACCCAGTACTTC
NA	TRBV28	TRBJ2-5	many	CASSTRQFQETQYF	TGTGCCAGCAGTACACGACAGTTCCAAGAGACCCAGTACTTC
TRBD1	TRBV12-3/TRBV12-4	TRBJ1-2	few	CASSKQQGAYGYTF	TGTGCCAGCAGTAAACAACAGGGGGCTTATGGCTACACCTTC
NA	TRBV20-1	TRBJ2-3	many	CSARRGTGQRLTDTQYF	TGCAGTGCTAGGCGGGGAACAGGGCAGCGATTGACAGATACGCAGTATTTT
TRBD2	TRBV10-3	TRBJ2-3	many	CAISRTSGEAGDTQYF	TGTGCCATCAGCCGGACTAGCGGGGAGGCAGGTGATACGCAGTATTTT
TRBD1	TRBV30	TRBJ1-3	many	CAWTPQGISSGNTIYF	TGTGCCTGGACGCCACAGGGGATTAGCTCTGGAAACACCATATATTTT
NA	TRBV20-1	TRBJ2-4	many	CSARSLSKNIQYF	TGCAGTGCTCGTAGTTTGTCCAAAAACATTCAGTACTTC
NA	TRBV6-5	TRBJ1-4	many	CASSYSPNDEKLFF	TGTGCCAGCAGTTACTCGCCTAATGATGAAAAACTGTTTTTT
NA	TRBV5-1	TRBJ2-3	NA	CASSPNLSLGTQYF	TGCGCCAGCAGCCCAAACCTATCGTTGGGTACGCAGTATTTT
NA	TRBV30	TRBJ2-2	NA	CAWRSARELFF	TGTGCCTGGCGGTCTGCCAGGGAGCTGTTTTTT
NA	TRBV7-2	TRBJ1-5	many	CASSLRGDQGWGNQPQHF	TGTGCCAGCAGCTTAAGGGGTGACCAGGGGTGGGGCAATCAGCCCCAGCATTTT
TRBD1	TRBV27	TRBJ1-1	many	CASRRGPDQPAFF	TGTGCCAGCAGAAGGGGGCCGGACCAACCAGCTTTCTTT
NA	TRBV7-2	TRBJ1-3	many	CASAWRGASGNTIYF	TGTGCCAGCGCATGGAGGGGGGCCTCTGGAAACACCATATATTTT
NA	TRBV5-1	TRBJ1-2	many	CASSFGYREGYTF	TGCGCCAGCAGCTTCGGGTACAGGGAAGGCTACACCTTC
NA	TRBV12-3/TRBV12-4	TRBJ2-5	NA	CASKIRGAGETQYF	TGTGCCAGCAAGATCCGGGGGGCTGGGGAGACCCAGTACTTC
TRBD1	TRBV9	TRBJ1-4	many	CASSPKTGNNEKLFF	TGTGCCAGCAGCCCAAAGACAGGGAATAATGAAAAACTGTTTTTT
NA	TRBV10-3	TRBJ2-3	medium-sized	CAISEFAAGDTQYF	TGTGCCATCAGTGAGTTCGCAGCTGGAGATACGCAGTATTTT
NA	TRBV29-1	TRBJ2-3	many	CSVEARYTQYF	TGCAGCGTTGAAGCGCGATATACGCAGTATTTT
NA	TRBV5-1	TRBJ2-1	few	CASSLDRPERNEQFF	TGCGCCAGCAGCTTGGACAGGCCAGAGAGGAATGAGCAGTTCTTC
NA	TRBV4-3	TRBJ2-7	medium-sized	CASSQGTGDYEQYF	TGCGCCAGCAGCCAAGGTACGGGGGACTACGAGCAGTACTTC
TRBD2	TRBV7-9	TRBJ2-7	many	CASSPPGGGKSYEQYF	TGTGCCAGCAGCCCCCCGGGAGGGGGGAAATCCTACGAGCAGTACTTC
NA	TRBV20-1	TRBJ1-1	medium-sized	CSALDSHFENTEAFF	TGCAGTGCTCTGGACAGCCATTTTGAGAACACTGAAGCTTTCTTT
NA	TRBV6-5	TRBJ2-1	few	CASSYKTVYNEQFF	TGTGCCAGCAGTTACAAGACAGTCTACAATGAGCAGTTCTTC
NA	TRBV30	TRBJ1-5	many	CAWRGGNSNQPQHF	TGTGCCTGGAGGGGGGGGAATAGCAATCAGCCCCAGCATTTT
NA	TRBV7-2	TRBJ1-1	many	CASSWEQGEAFF	TGTGCCAGCAGCTGGGAACAGGGAGAAGCTTTCTTT
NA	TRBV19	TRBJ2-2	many	CASSMGLNTGELFF	TGTGCCAGTAGTATGGGACTTAACACCGGGGAGCTGTTTTTT
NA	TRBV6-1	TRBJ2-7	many	CASSDPGHYSYEQYF	TGTGCCAGCAGTGACCCGGGACACTACTCCTACGAGCAGTACTTC
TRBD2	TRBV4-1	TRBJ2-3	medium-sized	CASSQGKGGSVTDTQYF	TGCGCCAGCAGCCAAGGGAAAGGCGGGAGTGTAACAGATACGCAGTATTTT
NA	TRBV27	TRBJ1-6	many	CASSLSPNSPLHF	TGTGCCAGCAGTTTATCCCCTAATTCACCCCTCCACTTT
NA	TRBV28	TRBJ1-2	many	CAITDSRGKSGYTF	TGTGCCATCACAGATTCCCGGGGGAAAAGTGGCTACACCTTC
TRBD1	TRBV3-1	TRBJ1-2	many	CASSRETTGDSGYTF	TGTGCCAGCAGCCGCGAAACGACAGGGGATAGTGGCTACACCTTC
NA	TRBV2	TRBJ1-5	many	CASLQRRGTLSNQPQHF	TGTGCCAGCCTCCAGCGGCGGGGGACCCTTAGCAATCAGCCCCAGCATTTT
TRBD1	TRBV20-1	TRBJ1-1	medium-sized	CSANQGDTEAFF	TGCAGTGCTAACCAGGGGGACACTGAAGCTTTCTTT
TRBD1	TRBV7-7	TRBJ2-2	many	CAWGTVNTGELFF	TGTGCCTGGGGGACAGTGAACACCGGGGAGCTGTTTTTT
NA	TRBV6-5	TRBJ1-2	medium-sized	CASSYSMGVGYTF	TGTGCCAGCAGTTACTCGATGGGGGTCGGCTACACCTTC
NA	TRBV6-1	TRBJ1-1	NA	CVSAGSLWQKEAFF	TGTGTCAGCGCCGGATCTTTGTGGCAGAAGGAAGCTTTCTTT
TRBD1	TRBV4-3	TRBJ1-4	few	CASSRGTGGGEKLFF	TGCGCCAGCAGCCGAGGGACAGGGGGCGGCGAAAAACTGTTTTTT